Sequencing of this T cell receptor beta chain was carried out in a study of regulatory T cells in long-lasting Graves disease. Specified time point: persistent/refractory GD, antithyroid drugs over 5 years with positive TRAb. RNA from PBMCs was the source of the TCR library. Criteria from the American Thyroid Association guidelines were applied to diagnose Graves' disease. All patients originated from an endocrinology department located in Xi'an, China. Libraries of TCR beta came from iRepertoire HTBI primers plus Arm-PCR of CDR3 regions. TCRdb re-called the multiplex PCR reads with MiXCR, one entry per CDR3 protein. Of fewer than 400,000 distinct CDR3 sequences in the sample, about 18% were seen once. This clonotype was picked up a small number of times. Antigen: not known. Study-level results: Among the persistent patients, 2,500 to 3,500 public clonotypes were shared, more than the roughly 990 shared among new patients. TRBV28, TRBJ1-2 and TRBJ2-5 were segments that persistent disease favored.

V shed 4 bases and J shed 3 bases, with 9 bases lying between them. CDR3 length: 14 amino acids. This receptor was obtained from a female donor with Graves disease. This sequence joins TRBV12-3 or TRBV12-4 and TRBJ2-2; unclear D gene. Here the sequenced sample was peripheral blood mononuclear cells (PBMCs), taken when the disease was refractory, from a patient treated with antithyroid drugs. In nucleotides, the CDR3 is TGTGCCAGCAGTTACCATTTGTACACCGGGGAGCTGTTTTTT. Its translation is CASSYHLYTGELFF.